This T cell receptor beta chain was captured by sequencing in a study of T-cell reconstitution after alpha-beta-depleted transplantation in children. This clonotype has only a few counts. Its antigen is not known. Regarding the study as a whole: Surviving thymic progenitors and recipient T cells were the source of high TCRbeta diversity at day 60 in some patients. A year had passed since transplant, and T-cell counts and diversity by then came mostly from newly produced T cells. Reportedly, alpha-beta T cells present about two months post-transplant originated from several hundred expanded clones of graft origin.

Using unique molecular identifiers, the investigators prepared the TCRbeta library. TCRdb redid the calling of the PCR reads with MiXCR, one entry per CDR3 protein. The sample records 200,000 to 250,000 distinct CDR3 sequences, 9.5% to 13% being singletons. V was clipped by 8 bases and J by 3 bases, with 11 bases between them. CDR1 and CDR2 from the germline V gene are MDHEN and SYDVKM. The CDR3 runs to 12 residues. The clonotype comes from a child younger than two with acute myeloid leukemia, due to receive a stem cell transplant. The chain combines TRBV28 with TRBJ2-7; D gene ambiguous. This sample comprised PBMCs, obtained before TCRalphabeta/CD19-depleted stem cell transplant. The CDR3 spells CASEQDGYEQYF. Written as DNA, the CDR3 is TGTGCCAGCGAACAAGACGGCTACGAGCAGTACTTC.